The 31 T cell receptor beta chains reported below all come from one sample, sequenced in a study of response to subunit inactivated influenza vaccine. TCRdb analysed the RT-PCR reads with MiXCR anew, one entry per CDR3 protein. The table lists roughly 650,000 distinct CDR3 sequences, around 13% of them singletons. The material sequenced was PBMCs from blood, taken 14 to 15 days before vaccination. The receptors derive from a man in his forties or fifties who received an inactivated influenza vaccine.

V gene TRBV7-2 combines with J gene TRBJ2-2, with D perhaps assigned TRBD1 or TRBD2 (5 bases each). The CDR3 has 15 amino acids. Trimming took 4 bases from V and 6 from J, leaving 15 bases between them. Germline lookup yields CDR1 SGHTA and CDR2 FQGNSA. The CDR3 loop reads CASSSGPVRSGELFF. The CDR3 DNA reads as TGTGCCAGCAGCTCGGGACCAGTTAGGTCCGGGGAGCTGTTTTTT.

This clonotype was detected only a few times. The CDR3 DNA sequence: TGTGCCAGCAGTTTAGGGTACCCATCCTACGAGCAGTACTTC. Translated, it gives CASSLGYPSYEQYF. The chain has TRBV27 and TRBJ2-7; D gene uncertain. The length of the CDR3 is 14 residues. The V end was cut by 2 bases, the J end by 1 base, with 9 bases between. In germline, CDR1 is MNHEY, CDR2 SMNVEV (reference sequence).

Only a few counts were recorded for this clonotype. This chain connects TRBV28 to TRBJ1-2, with a weak D call TRBD1 (5 bases). V lost 5 bases and J lost 7, with 23 bases in between. There are 16 residues in the CDR3. Germline V gene sequence: CDR1 MDHEN, CDR2 SYDVKM. CDR3 in DNA: TGTGCCAGCAGTCGAATAGACGGGGACGGCCGCAGTGGCTACACCTTC. Amino acids: CASSRIDGDGRSGYTF.

The V and J genes are TRBV9 and TRBJ2-5, with D perhaps TRBD2 (7 bases). Trimming removed 4 bases from V and 1 base from J, with 17 bases in between. Germline V gene data show CDR1 as SGDLS and CDR2 as YYNGEE. This CDR3 comprises 16 residues. This CDR3 is CASSRRGGGVQETQYF. CDR3 nucleotides: TGTGCCAGCAGCCGAAGGGGGGGAGGGGTCCAAGAGACCCAGTACTTC.

This clonotype was observed a handful of times. The chain combines TRBV7-9 with TRBJ1-1, with 10 positions matching TRBD1. Looked up from germline, CDR1 is SEHNR and CDR2 is FQNEAQ (reference sequence). CDR3 length equals 15 residues. J gave up 3 bases and V 5 bases, and 6 bases lay outside the gene matches. CDR3 region: CASSTGQGGDTEAFF. The CDR3 nucleotides are TGTGCCAGCAGCACCGGACAGGGGGGCGACACTGAAGCTTTCTTT. Full variable domain (rest looked up from reference TRBV7-9 and TRBJ1-1): DTGVSQNPRHKITKRGQNVTFRCDPISEHNRLYWYRQTLGQGPEFLTYFQNEAQLEKSRLLSDRFSAERPKGSFSTLEIQRTEQGDSAMYLCASSTGQGGDTEAFFGQGTRLTVV.

This clonotype appeared many times. The chain joins TRBV20-1 to TRBJ1-2; D may be TRBD1 (6 bases). The CDR3 consists of 12 residues. Germline CDR1 is DFQATT and CDR2 is SNEGSKA (reference sequence). The V and J ends lost 3 bases and 4 bases respectively, with 9 bases between them. In nucleotides, the CDR3 is TGCAGTGCTAGTAAGGACAGCTATGGCTACACCTTC. It codes for CSASKDSYGYTF.

The V gene is TRBV6-1, the J gene TRBJ1-1; 10 bases fit TRBD1. V dropped 3 bases and J dropped 4; count of bases not matched to a gene: 5. This CDR3 is 15 amino acids long. From germline, CDR1 is MNHNS and CDR2 SASEGT. CDR3 protein: CASSDAGTGVTEAFF. The CDR3 bases are TGTGCCAGCAGTGATGCCGGGACAGGGGTCACTGAAGCTTTCTTT.

This clonotype has only a few counts. The CDR3, as DNA: TGCAGTCCACCGCCGGGACTAGCGGGAGTGGGGGGGTCCTACGAGCAGTACTTC. Translating gives CSPPPGLAGVGGSYEQYF. The V and J genes are TRBV20-1 and TRBJ2-7; 14 nucleotides line up with TRBD2. Germline lookup yields CDR1 DFQATT and CDR2 SNEGSKA (reference sequence). Trimming removed 8 bases from V and 1 base from J; junction bases left unmatched: 16. This CDR3 is built from 18 residues.

This clonotype was recorded many times. This chain's CDR3 is CASSQGGKNIQYF. The CDR3 nucleotides read TGCGCCAGCAGTCAAGGGGGCAAAAACATTCAGTACTTC. V gene TRBV5-1 combines with J gene TRBJ2-4, with D possibly being TRBD1 (6 bases). In germline, CDR1 is SGHRS, CDR2 YFSETQ. The CDR3 covers 13 residues. The ends were cut back, 5 bases at V and 3 bases at J, with 9 bases in the middle.

This clonotype was seen a handful of times. The rearrangement links TRBV29-1 to TRBJ2-5, with TRBD1 matching 11 bases. Germline V gene data show CDR1 as SQVTM and CDR2 as ANQGSEA. Unmatched junction bases numbered 8, after V lost 6 bases and J lost 5 bases. The CDR3 has 14 amino acids. The CDR3 loop is CSVRGQGAWETQYF. Here the CDR3 DNA reads TGCAGCGTGAGAGGACAGGGGGCTTGGGAGACCCAGTACTTC. The full variable domain, rest sourced from reference TRBV29-1 and TRBJ2-5, is SAVISQKPSRDICQRGTSLTIQCQVDSQVTMMFWYRQQPGQSLTLIATANQGSEATYESGFVIDKFPISRPNLTFSTLTVSNMSPEDSSIYLCSVRGQGAWETQYFGPGTRLLVL.

The chain has TRBV10-3 and TRBJ2-7, with 8 bases identical to TRBD1. CDR1 and CDR2 (germline): ENHRY, SYGVKD. This CDR3 contains 15 residues. Unmatched junction bases numbered 6, after V lost 3 bases and J lost 2 bases. This CDR3 is CAISDKTGVAYEQYF. CDR3 in DNA: TGTGCCATCAGTGACAAGACAGGGGTAGCCTACGAGCAGTACTTC.

The chain couples TRBV28 to TRBJ1-3; perhaps TRBD1 as D (6 bases). Germline V gives CDR1 MDHEN, CDR2 SYDVKM. The V gene lost 1 base and the J gene lost 0 bases, with 10 bases spanning the gap. The CDR3 runs 16 residues. The CDR3 reads CASSLYQGGSGNTIYF. The CDR3 DNA sequence: TGTGCCAGCAGTTTATATCAAGGGGGCTCTGGAAACACCATATATTTT.

This clonotype was picked up a small number of times. This chain joins TRBV28 and TRBJ1-3; D is perhaps TRBD1 (5 bases). Looked up from germline, CDR1 is MDHEN and CDR2 is SYDVKM. Trimming stripped 6 bases from V and 0 bases from J, with 15 bases between. The CDR3 contains 16 residues. CDR3 sequence reads: CASSYGGLSSGNTIYF. CDR3 nucleotides: TGTGCCAGCAGCTACGGGGGACTTAGCTCTGGAAACACCATATATTTT. Full variable domain (remainder filled in from reference TRBV28 and TRBJ1-3): DVKVTQSSRYLVKRTGEKVFLECVQDMDHENMFWYRQDPGLGLRLIYFSYDVKMKEKGDIPEGYSVSREKKERFSLILESASTNQTSMYLCASSYGGLSSGNTIYFGEGSWLTVV.

In its sample, this clonotype was seen a few times. This chain joins TRBV5-1 and TRBJ2-2, with D perhaps assigned TRBD1 or TRBD2 (5 bases each). The germline CDR1 and CDR2 sequences are SGHRS and YFSETQ. The CDR3 loop spans 13 amino acids. V shed 9 bases and J shed 5 bases, with 14 bases lying between them. The CDR3 DNA sequence: TGCGCCACCCCCAGGGACGCAACCGGGGAGCTGTTTTTT. Translated, it gives CATPRDATGELFF.

This clonotype was counted between two and nine times. The rearrangement links TRBV12-3 or TRBV12-4 to TRBJ1-1, with D possibly being TRBD1 (5 bases). This CDR3 has 14 residues. The V end lost 4 bases, the J end lost 1 base, and 10 bases lay between the germline ends. Here the CDR3 DNA reads TGTGCCAGCAGTTCGGCGACAGAGAACACTGAAGCTTTCTTT. Translated, it gives CASSSATENTEAFF.

The chain couples TRBV2 to TRBJ1-5, with 7 bases lining up with TRBD1. Germline assignment: CDR1 SNHLY and CDR2 FYNNEI. J gave up 1 base and V 7 bases, and 7 bases lay outside the gene matches. There are 15 residues in the CDR3. CDR3 coding DNA: TGTGCCAGCAATTACGCAGGGGGAAGCAATCAGCCCCAGCATTTT. Protein: CASNYAGGSNQPQHF.

This clonotype was detected many times. V gene TRBV14 combines with J gene TRBJ2-2; TRBD2 might be the D (6 bases). The V and J ends lost 2 bases and 6 bases respectively, with 13 bases between them. The CDR3 has 15 residues. Germline-derived CDR1 and CDR2 are SGHDN and FVKESK. The CDR3 loop is CASSQRLDLSGELFF. CDR3 DNA sequence: TGTGCCAGCAGCCAAAGACTAGATCTTTCCGGGGAGCTGTTTTTT. Together with reference TRBV14 and TRBJ2-2, the CDR3 gives the full variable domain: EAGVTQFPSHSVIEKGQTVTLRCDPISGHDNLYWYRRVMGKEIKFLLHFVKESKQDESGMPNNRFLAERTGGTYSTLKVQPAELEDSGVYFCASSQRLDLSGELFFGEGSRLTVL.

This clonotype was recorded at least ten times. This chain joins TRBV28 and TRBJ2-1, with D possibly being TRBD1 or TRBD2 (5 bases each). From germline, CDR1 is MDHEN and CDR2 SYDVKM. The CDR3 extends over 15 amino acids. V lost 6 bases, J lost 3 bases, and 15 bases lay in between. The CDR3 loop is CASRIERGHYNEQFF. CDR3 nucleotides: TGTGCCAGCAGAATTGAGAGGGGCCACTACAATGAGCAGTTCTTC.

The V and J genes are TRBV7-2 and TRBJ2-7; D is possibly TRBD2 (5 bases). The germline V gene encodes CDR1 SGHTA and CDR2 FQGNSA. This CDR3 has 13 residues. V shed 1 base and J shed 5 bases, with 9 bases lying between them. CDR3 in DNA: TGTGCCAGCAGCTTAGGCTCGGGGAACGAGCAGTACTTC. This gives the protein CASSLGSGNEQYF.

There are a few counts of this clonotype. The CDR3 DNA reads as TGTGCCAGCAGCCCCCCGGCTGGCAGGTCTAGCGGGAGGAGCTACAATGAGCAGTTCTTC. Residues: CASSPPAGRSSGRSYNEQFF. This rearrangement joins TRBV28 to TRBJ2-1, with 11 nucleotides matching TRBD2. The ends lost 6 bases at V and 3 bases at J; junction bases unmatched: 19. CDR1 and CDR2 from the germline V gene are MDHEN and SYDVKM. The CDR3 extends over 20 amino acids.

This clonotype was counted many times. The chain combines TRBV10-3 with TRBJ2-7; 8 nucleotides agree with TRBD1. J was trimmed by 2 bases and V by 7 bases; bases with no gene match: 10. The CDR3 covers 15 residues. Per germline, CDR1 ENHRY and CDR2 SYGVKD. The CDR3 region is CAIKTLDRAPYEQYF. Written as DNA, the CDR3 is TGTGCCATCAAAACCCTGGACAGGGCACCCTACGAGCAGTACTTC.

The sample holds many counts of this clonotype. V is TRBV6-2 or TRBV6-3 and J is TRBJ2-6, with TRBD2 matching 16 bases. Germline CDR1 reads MNHEY; CDR2 reads SVGEGT. Losses at the gene ends were 5 bases for V and 4 bases for J; bases not matched to a gene: 14. The CDR3 contains 21 residues. CDR3 protein: CASSLTGTSGGVLSGANVLTF. The CDR3 DNA is TGTGCCAGCAGTCTCACGGGGACTAGCGGGGGGGTTTTGTCAGGGGCCAACGTCCTGACTTTC.

This clonotype was recorded a few times. J is TRBJ2-3 and V is TRBV6-1; 12 bases are shared with TRBD2. Germline lookup yields CDR1 MNHNS and CDR2 SASEGT. The CDR3 runs to 16 residues. The ends lost 6 bases at V and 5 bases at J; junction bases unmatched: 9. In nucleotides, the CDR3 is TGTGCCAGCAGCCAACAGACTAGCGGGGGCGGAGATACGCAGTATTTT. Residues: CASSQQTSGGGDTQYF.

A few counts support this clonotype. This chain joins TRBV4-2 and TRBJ1-6; 9 bases agree with TRBD1. CDR1 is LGHNA, CDR2 YNFKEQ, per germline. V lost 0 bases to trimming and J lost 10 bases; unmatched junction nucleotides: 7. The CDR3 covers 16 residues. The CDR3 DNA sequence: TGTGCCAGCAGCCAAGATCCCGGGACAGGGAGCTCACCCCTCCACTTT. This codes for CASSQDPGTGSSPLHF.

This clonotype was observed at least ten times. The genes are TRBV19 and TRBJ2-3; 8 bases fit TRBD1. This CDR3 has 14 amino acids. Trimming at V came to 6 bases and at J to 4 bases, leaving 6 bases not matched to a gene. The V gene's germline CDR1 is LNHDA and CDR2 SQIVND (reference sequence). CDR3 amino acids: CASRPDRASDTQYF. CDR3 bases: TGTGCCAGTAGACCGGACAGGGCGTCAGATACGCAGTATTTT.

This clonotype came up many times. This chain joins TRBV29-1 and TRBJ1-6; D is ambiguous. This CDR3 is built from 12 residues. Trimming removed 4 bases from V and 8 bases from J, with 9 bases in between. Germline CDR1 reads SQVTM; CDR2 reads ANQGSEA. The CDR3 DNA sequence: TGCAGCGTTGGAGGAGGAGATTCACCCCTCCACTTT. This translates into CSVGGGDSPLHF. The full variable domain, with the rest looked up from reference TRBV29-1 and TRBJ1-6, is SAVISQKPSRDICQRGTSLTIQCQVDSQVTMMFWYRQQPGQSLTLIATANQGSEATYESGFVIDKFPISRPNLTFSTLTVSNMSPEDSSIYLCSVGGGDSPLHFGNGTRLTVT.

The J gene is TRBJ2-1, the V gene TRBV5-4; possibly TRBD1 for D (6 bases). The length of the CDR3 is 15 residues. Germline CDR1 reads SGHNT; CDR2 reads YYREEE (reference sequence). The germline V and J ends were trimmed by 2 bases and 2 bases, with 11 bases remaining between them. The CDR3 coding sequence is TGTGCCAGCAGCTTACAGGGAAGCCCCTACAATGAGCAGTTCTTC. It encodes CASSLQGSPYNEQFF.

The chain is built from TRBV29-1 and TRBJ2-3; D is undetermined. Germline V gene sequence: CDR1 SQVTM, CDR2 ANQGSEA. V lost 0 bases, J lost 5 bases, and 12 bases lay in between. The CDR3 is made up of 14 amino acids. The CDR3 is CSVEDLTRGDTQYF. The CDR3 DNA is TGCAGCGTTGAAGATCTGACTCGTGGAGATACGCAGTATTTT.

V gene TRBV20-1 combines with J gene TRBJ2-1, with no clear D. The CDR3 spans 12 residues. The V gene lost 3 bases and the J gene lost 12 bases, with 15 bases spanning the gap. Germline CDR1 reads DFQATT; CDR2 reads SNEGSKA (reference sequence). The DNA for the CDR3 is TGCAGTGCTAGCGACATTGACGTTTGGCAGTTCTTC. This encodes CSASDIDVWQFF.

The table lists this clonotype with a few counts. This sequence joins TRBV20-1 and TRBJ1-1; no reliable D call. V lost 3 bases and J lost 3, with 14 bases in between. The CDR3 spans 14 residues. The germline V gene has CDR1 DFQATT and CDR2 SNEGSKA (reference sequence). This CDR3 reads CSARGSVGYTEAFF. The CDR3 DNA reads TGCAGTGCTAGGGGCTCAGTGGGGTACACTGAAGCTTTCTTT.

The chain links TRBV11-2 to TRBJ1-1, with 10 bases fitting TRBD1. The CDR3 covers 16 residues. The junction had 11 bases not matched to a gene; V was cut back by 5 bases and J by 5 bases. Germline CDR1 reads SGHAT; CDR2 reads FQNNGV. The CDR3 spells CASSPRGDRGLTEAFF. The CDR3 DNA is TGTGCCAGCAGCCCACGCGGGGACAGGGGACTTACTGAAGCTTTCTTT.